The 3 T cell receptor beta chains in this list originate from one sample, sequenced in a study of T cells in Graves' hyperthyroidism and ophthalmopathy (dated by TCRdb to between 2019 and 2020). Library creation used multiplex PCR. Sequencing was carried out with an Illumina HiSeq 2000. Amplification of TCR beta CDR3 regions was carried out from RNA transcripts. The TCR CDR3 was subjected to a first round of RT-PCR using the HTBI primer set and the Qiagen OneStep RT-PCR kit. The public reads were run again by TCRdb, first through fastp at Q25 and then through MiXCR, and only productive beta chains were kept. Each CDR3 protein gets just one entry, which takes the most common genes and DNA from the rows behind it. Present in this sample are approximately 410,000 distinct CDR3 sequences, roughly an eighth of which were seen just once. Of the sample, 5% to 6% falls within the top ten clones. Sequencing was performed on blood. Source of these receptors: a woman in her late teens or twenties with Graves' hyperthyroidism.

This clonotype has more than one count but fewer than ten. The chain uses TRBV19 and TRBJ1-5; no clear D. This CDR3 has 13 residues. Per germline, CDR1 LNHDA and CDR2 SQIVND (reference sequence). V was clipped by 6 bases and J by 3 bases, with 9 bases between them. The CDR3 DNA reads TGTGCCAGTAGGTCCCAGATCAATCAGCCCCAGCATTTT. Protein sequence: CASRSQINQPQHF.

A remark on this clonotype: A much larger clone is a single base away; this may be a read error. V usage is TRBV4-1 and J usage is TRBJ1-2, with TRBD1 identical over 9 bases. CDR3 length: 16 residues. Germline CDR1 reads MGHRA; CDR2 reads YSYEKL. V lost 1 base to trimming and J lost 0 bases; unmatched junction nucleotides: 3. The CDR3 protein is CASSQARQGANYGYTF. The CDR3 nucleotides read TGCGCCAGCAGCCAAGCCCGACAGGGGGCTAACTATGGCTACACCTTC.

This clonotype was detected ten times or more. The CDR3 DNA reads TGCAGCGTTGAACACACTAGCGGGAGGAACCAAGAGACCCAGTACTTC. Amino acid sequence: CSVEHTSGRNQETQYF. The rearrangement uses TRBV29-1 and TRBJ2-5, with 12 positions matching TRBD2. The CDR3 runs to 16 residues. From germline, CDR1 is SQVTM and CDR2 ANQGSEA. The junction had 4 bases not matched to a gene; V was cut back by 2 bases and J by 0 bases.